The following is a T cell receptor (beta chain) sequence with its context. Trimming removed 2 bases from V and 1 base from J, with 14 bases in between. This CDR3 spans 16 amino acids. The V gene's germline CDR1 is MNHNS and CDR2 SASEGT. The data originate from a study of blood T cell repertoires in COVID-19. Repertoires were generated with immunoSEQ multiplex PCR, while TCRdb's copy carries only in-frame clones and drops some. This repertoire shows over 350,000 clones, more than 75% found once; its top ten account for 0.9% to 1.5%. This clonotype was sampled from a woman under 30 who had recovered from COVID-19. The sample was PBMCs or T cells enriched from blood (not recorded which). The V and J genes are TRBV6-1 and TRBJ2-5, with D perhaps TRBD1 (6 bases). CDR3 coding DNA: TGTGCCAGCAGTGAACGGTGGGGGCATCCCCAAGAGACCCAGTACTTC. Its translation is CASSERWGHPQETQYF.